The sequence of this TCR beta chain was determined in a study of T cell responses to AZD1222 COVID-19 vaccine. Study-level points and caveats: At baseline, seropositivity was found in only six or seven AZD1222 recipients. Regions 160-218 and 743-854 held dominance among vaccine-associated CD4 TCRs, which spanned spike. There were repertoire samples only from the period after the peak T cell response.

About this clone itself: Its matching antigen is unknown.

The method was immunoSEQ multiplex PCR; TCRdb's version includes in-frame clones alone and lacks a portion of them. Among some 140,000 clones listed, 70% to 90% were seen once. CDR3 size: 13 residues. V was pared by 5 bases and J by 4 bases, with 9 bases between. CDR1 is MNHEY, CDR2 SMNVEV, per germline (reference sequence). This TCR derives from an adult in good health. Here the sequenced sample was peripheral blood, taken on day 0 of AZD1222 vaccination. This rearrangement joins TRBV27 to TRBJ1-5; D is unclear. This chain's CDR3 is CASSPTLNQPQHF. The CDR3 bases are TGTGCCAGCAGTCCTACCCTTAATCAGCCCCAGCATTTT.